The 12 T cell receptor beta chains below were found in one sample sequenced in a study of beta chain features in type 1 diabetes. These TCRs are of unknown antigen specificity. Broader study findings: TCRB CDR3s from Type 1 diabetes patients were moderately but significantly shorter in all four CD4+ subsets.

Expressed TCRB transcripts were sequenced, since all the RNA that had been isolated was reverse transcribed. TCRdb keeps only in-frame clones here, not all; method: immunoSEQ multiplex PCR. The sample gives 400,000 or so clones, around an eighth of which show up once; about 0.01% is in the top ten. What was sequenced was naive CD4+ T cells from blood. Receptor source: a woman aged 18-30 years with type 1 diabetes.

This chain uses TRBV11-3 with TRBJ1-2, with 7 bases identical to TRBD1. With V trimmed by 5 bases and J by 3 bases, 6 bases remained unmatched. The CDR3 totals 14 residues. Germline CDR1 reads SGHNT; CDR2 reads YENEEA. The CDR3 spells CASSPGQADYGYTF. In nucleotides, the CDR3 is TGTGCCAGCAGCCCCGGACAGGCTGACTATGGCTACACCTTC.

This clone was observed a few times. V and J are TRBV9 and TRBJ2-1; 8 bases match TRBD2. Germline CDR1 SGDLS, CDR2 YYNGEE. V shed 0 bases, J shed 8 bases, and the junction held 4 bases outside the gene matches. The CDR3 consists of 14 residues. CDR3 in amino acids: CASSVVGAGDEQFF. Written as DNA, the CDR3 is TGTGCCAGCAGCGTAGTTGGAGCGGGAGATGAGCAGTTCTTC. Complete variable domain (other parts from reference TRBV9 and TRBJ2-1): DSGVTQTPKHLITATGQRVTLRCSPRSGDLSVYWYQQSLDQGLQFLIQYYNGEERAKGNILERFSAQQFPDLHSELNLSSLELGDSALYFCASSVVGAGDEQFFGPGTRLTVL.

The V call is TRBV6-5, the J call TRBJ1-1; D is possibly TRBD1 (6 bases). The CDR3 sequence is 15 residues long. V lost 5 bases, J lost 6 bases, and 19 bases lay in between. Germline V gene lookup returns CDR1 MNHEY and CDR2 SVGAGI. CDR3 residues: CASSIGTLSIAEAFF. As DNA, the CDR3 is TGTGCCAGCAGTATCGGGACACTGAGTATTGCTGAAGCTTTCTTT.

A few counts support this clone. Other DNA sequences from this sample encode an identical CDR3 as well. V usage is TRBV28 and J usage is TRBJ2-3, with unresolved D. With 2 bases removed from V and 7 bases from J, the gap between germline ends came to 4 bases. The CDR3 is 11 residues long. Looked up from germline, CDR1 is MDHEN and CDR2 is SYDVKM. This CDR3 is CASSLVNTQYF. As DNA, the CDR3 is TGTGCCAGCAGTTTAGTCAATACGCAGTATTTT.

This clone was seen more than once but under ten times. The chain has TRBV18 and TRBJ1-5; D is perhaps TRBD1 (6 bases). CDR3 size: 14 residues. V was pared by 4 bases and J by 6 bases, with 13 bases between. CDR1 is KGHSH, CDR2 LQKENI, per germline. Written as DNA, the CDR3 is TGTGCCAGCTCACTGGCAGGGGAGGGTCAGCCCCAGCATTTT. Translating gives CASSLAGEGQPQHF.

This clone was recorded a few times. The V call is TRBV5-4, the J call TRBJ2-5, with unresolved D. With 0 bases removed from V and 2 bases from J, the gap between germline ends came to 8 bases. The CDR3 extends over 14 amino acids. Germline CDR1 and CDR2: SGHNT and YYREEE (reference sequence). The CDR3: CASSLARAQETQYF. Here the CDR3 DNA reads TGTGCCAGCAGCTTGGCCCGAGCACAAGAGACCCAGTACTTC.

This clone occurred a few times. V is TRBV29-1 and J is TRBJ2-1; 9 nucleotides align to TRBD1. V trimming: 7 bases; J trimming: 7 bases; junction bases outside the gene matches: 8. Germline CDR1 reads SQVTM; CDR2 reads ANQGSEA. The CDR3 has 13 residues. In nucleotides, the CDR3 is TGCAGCGCTGGACAGGGGTTGGGAAATGAGCAGTTCTTC. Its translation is CSAGQGLGNEQFF.

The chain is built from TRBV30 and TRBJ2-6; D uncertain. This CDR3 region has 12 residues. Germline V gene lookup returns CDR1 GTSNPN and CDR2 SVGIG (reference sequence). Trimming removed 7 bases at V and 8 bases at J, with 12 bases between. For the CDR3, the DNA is TGTGCCTTGGGCGCTGGCTCCAACGTCCTGACTTTC. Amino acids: CALGAGSNVLTF.

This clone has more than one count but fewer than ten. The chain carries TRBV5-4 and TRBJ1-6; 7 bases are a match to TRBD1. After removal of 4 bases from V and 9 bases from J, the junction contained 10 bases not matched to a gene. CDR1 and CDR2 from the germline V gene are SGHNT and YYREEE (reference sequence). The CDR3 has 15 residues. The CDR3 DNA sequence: TGTGCCAGCAGCCGAGGACAGGAGATGGGTTCACCCCTCCACTTT. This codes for CASSRGQEMGSPLHF. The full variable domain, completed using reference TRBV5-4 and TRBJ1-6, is ETGVTQSPTHLIKTRGQQVTLRCSSQSGHNTVSWYQQALGQGPQFIFQYYREEENGRGNFPPRFSGLQFPNYSSELNVNALELDDSALYLCASSRGQEMGSPLHFGNGTRLTVT.

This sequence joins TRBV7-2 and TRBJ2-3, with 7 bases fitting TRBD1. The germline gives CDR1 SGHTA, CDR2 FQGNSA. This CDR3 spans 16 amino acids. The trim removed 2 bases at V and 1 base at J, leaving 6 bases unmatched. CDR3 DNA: TGTGCCAGCAGCTTACTTAAGGGGGCTCGCACAGATACGCAGTATTTT. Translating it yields CASSLLKGARTDTQYF.

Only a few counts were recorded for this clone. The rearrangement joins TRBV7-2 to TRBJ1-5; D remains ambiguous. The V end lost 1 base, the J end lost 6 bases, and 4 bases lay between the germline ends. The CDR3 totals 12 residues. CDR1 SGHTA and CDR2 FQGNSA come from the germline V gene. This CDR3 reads CASSLGSQPQHF. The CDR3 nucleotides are TGTGCCAGCAGCTTAGGGAGTCAGCCCCAGCATTTT.

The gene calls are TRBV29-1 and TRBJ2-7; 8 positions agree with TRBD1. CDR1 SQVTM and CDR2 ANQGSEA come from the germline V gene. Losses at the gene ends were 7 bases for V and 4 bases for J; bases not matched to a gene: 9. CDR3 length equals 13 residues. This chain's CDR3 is CSAKDRVGYEQYF. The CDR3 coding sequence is TGCAGCGCTAAGGACAGGGTGGGTTACGAGCAGTACTTC.